The 23 T cell receptor beta chains listed next were all sequenced from one sample in a study of circulating tumor DNA in untreated peripheral T-cell lymphoma (dated by TCRdb to the early 2020s). Library preparation employed the immunoSEQ multiplex PCR assay. TCRdb carries this immuneACCESS record with in-frame sequences only. Its versions omit some clonotypes, under half of them owing to an unresolved V gene in the studies checked, with the rest unexplained. This sample is represented by 6,000 or so clones; approximately 80% of them were singletons. The top ten clonotypes cover approximately 30% of the sample. The specimen sequenced was tumor tissue. The receptors were gathered from a human donor with peripheral T-cell lymphoma.

V and J are TRBV25-1 and TRBJ1-1; no definite D call. Trimming took off 7 bases at V and 0 bases at J, with 15 bases between the two ends. Germline V gene lookup returns CDR1 MGHDK and CDR2 SYGVNS. There are 15 residues in the CDR3. For the CDR3, the DNA is TGTGCCAGCAAGAAGTTTGGGAGCATGAACACTGAAGCTTTCTTT. The encoded protein is CASKKFGSMNTEAFF.

The J gene is TRBJ1-6, the V gene TRBV19, with D possibly matching TRBD1 (6 bases). The CDR3 extends over 14 amino acids. V lost 3 bases, J lost 6 bases, and 9 bases lay in between. Germline V gene data show CDR1 as LNHDA and CDR2 as SQIVND (reference sequence). In nucleotides, the CDR3 is TGTGCCAGTAGTATCGGAGGGGGTAATTCACCCCTCCACTTT. Translated, it gives CASSIGGGNSPLHF.

The chain uses TRBV18 and TRBJ1-1; D is uncertain. This CDR3 spans 14 amino acids. Germline-derived CDR1 and CDR2 are KGHSH and LQKENI. V lost 3 bases to trimming and J lost 2 bases, with 10 bases between them. CDR3 coding DNA: TGTGCCAGCTCACCCATTTCGGATAACACTGAAGCTTTCTTT. This codes for CASSPISDNTEAFF.

This rearrangement joins TRBV28 to TRBJ2-5; 11 bases are shared with TRBD2. The CDR3 is made up of 15 amino acids. Germline CDR1 and CDR2: MDHEN and SYDVKM. V gave up 5 bases and J gave up 5 bases; unmatched junction bases: 7. The chain's CDR3 is CASSVRLAGTETQYF. The CDR3 coding sequence is TGTGCCAGCAGTGTACGACTAGCGGGGACGGAGACCCAGTACTTC.

The chain joins TRBV11-3 to TRBJ1-4, with a tentative D call TRBD1 (6 bases). Trimming stripped 3 bases from V and 5 bases from J, with 10 bases between. The CDR3 is 14 residues long. Per germline, CDR1 SGHNT and CDR2 YENEEA. In DNA, the CDR3 is TGTGCCAGCAGCTTCGCAGGGGAGAATGAAAAACTGTTTTTT. Protein: CASSFAGENEKLFF.

The genes are TRBV12-5 and TRBJ2-5; D gene ambiguous. The CDR3 totals 14 residues. The V end was cut by 4 bases, the J end by 0 bases, with 9 bases between. Germline CDR1 reads LGHNT; CDR2 reads FRNRAP. CDR3: CASGSDWNQETQYF. DNA of the CDR3: TGTGCTAGTGGTTCAGACTGGAACCAAGAGACCCAGTACTTC.

The rearrangement uses TRBV11-3 and TRBJ2-7, with D unclear. The CDR3 extends over 14 amino acids. Trimming removed 0 bases from V and 1 base from J, with 7 bases in between. Germline V gives CDR1 SGHNT, CDR2 YENEEA. Here the CDR3 DNA reads TGTGCCAGCAGCTTAGATCGGGCTTCCTACGAGCAGTACTTC. This codes for CASSLDRASYEQYF.

In this sample, this clone turned up once. This chain uses TRBV28 with TRBJ1-5; no firm D call. In germline, CDR1 is MDHEN, CDR2 SYDVKM. The CDR3 loop spans 17 amino acids. The germline V and J ends were trimmed by 4 bases and 2 bases, with 18 bases remaining between them. CDR3 in DNA: TGTGCCAGCAGTTCGCCTGGAGGTGAGGGCGGCAATCAGCCCCAGCATTTT. Translating it yields CASSSPGGEGGNQPQHF.

This chain links TRBV28 with TRBJ1-4; D is uncertain. CDR3 length equals 15 residues. The germline CDR1 and CDR2 sequences are MDHEN and SYDVKM. The germline V and J ends were trimmed by 0 bases and 5 bases, with 10 bases remaining between them. CDR3 protein: CASSLWGRVNEKLFF. CDR3 sequence (DNA): TGTGCCAGCAGTTTATGGGGGAGGGTGAATGAAAAACTGTTTTTT.

The CDR3 nucleotides read TGTGCCAGCAGTTTTCGGGGGGGTACTGAAGCTTTCTTT. Translated, it gives CASSFRGGTEAFF. The chain links TRBV28 to TRBJ1-1; possible D gene TRBD1, 5 bases. Germline V gene lookup returns CDR1 MDHEN and CDR2 SYDVKM. Between the trimmed V and J ends, which lost 3 bases and 5 bases, there was a span of 10 bases. There are 13 residues in the CDR3.

This clone was detected only a few times. V gene TRBV19 combines with J gene TRBJ1-2; D call uncertain. Germline assignment: CDR1 LNHDA and CDR2 SQIVND (reference sequence). The ends were cut back, 3 bases at V and 8 bases at J, with 25 bases in the middle. This CDR3 has 17 residues. The CDR3 DNA reads TGTGCCAGTAGTATCTTGGAGGGTGCCTATTTGGGGTACGGCTACACCTTC. Amino acid sequence: CASSILEGAYLGYGYTF.

Here the CDR3 DNA reads TGCGCCAGCAGTGAGTCGACGTTTTTCTGGGCAGGGACATCATACGAGCAGTACTTC. This gives the protein CASSESTFFWAGTSYEQYF. The chain has TRBV10-2 and TRBJ2-7; D may be TRBD1 (6 bases). V lost 0 bases and J 4 bases, leaving 25 bases between the germline ends. This CDR3 has 19 residues. Germline CDR1 is WSHSY and CDR2 is SAAADI.

The V gene is TRBV11-3, the J gene TRBJ1-4, with a tentative D call TRBD1 (6 bases). The CDR3 spans 14 residues. CDR1 is SGHNT and CDR2 is YENEEA in the germline V gene. The V and J ends lost 6 bases and 4 bases respectively, with 12 bases between them. The CDR3 DNA reads as TGTGCCAGCAGTGAGTGGACAGATAATGAAAAACTGTTTTTT. Protein sequence: CASSEWTDNEKLFF.

The genes are TRBV11-3 and TRBJ1-1, with no clear D. V was trimmed by 7 bases and J by 2 bases, leaving 14 bases between them. CDR3 length: 14 residues. The germline V gene encodes CDR1 SGHNT and CDR2 YENEEA. CDR3: CASTYTGFNTEAFF. The CDR3 nucleotides are TGTGCCAGCACATATACGGGGTTCAACACTGAAGCTTTCTTT.

In the case of this clone: One end of the junction fails to match germline, which may point to a read error. The rearrangement uses TRBV10-2 and TRBJ1-6; D is undetermined. Germline loops: CDR1 WSHSY, CDR2 SAAADI. CDR3 length equals 17 residues. CDR3 in DNA: TGCGCCAGCAGTGTCTATGCGGGCGGCGGGCAAAATTCACCCCTCCATTTT. It encodes CASSVYAGGGQNSPLHF.

This clone rates as medium-sized. This chain connects TRBV28 to TRBJ1-3, with D tentatively TRBD1 (5 bases). The CDR3 totals 16 residues. V lost 3 bases, J lost 3 bases, and 15 bases lay in between. The germline CDR1 and CDR2 sequences are MDHEN and SYDVKM. The CDR3 region is CASSFRGPQVGNTIYF. The CDR3 region has the DNA TGTGCCAGCAGTTTCCGGGGACCTCAGGTTGGAAACACCATATATTTT. The whole variable domain, remainder taken from reference TRBV28 and TRBJ1-3, is DVKVTQSSRYLVKRTGEKVFLECVQDMDHENMFWYRQDPGLGLRLIYFSYDVKMKEKGDIPEGYSVSREKKERFSLILESASTNQTSMYLCASSFRGPQVGNTIYFGEGSWLTVV.

V and J are TRBV16 and TRBJ1-6, with 7 bases identical to TRBD1. There are 15 residues in the CDR3. Germline CDR1 and CDR2: KGHSY and FQNENV. With 2 bases clipped from V and 3 bases from J, the junction kept 1 base outside the gene matches. The DNA of the CDR3 is TGTGCCAGCAGCCAAGGGACAGTCTATAATTCACCCCTCCACTTT. Translating gives CASSQGTVYNSPLHF.

The chain links TRBV12-5 to TRBJ1-5, with D tentatively TRBD1 (5 bases). The V and J ends lost 0 bases and 0 bases respectively, with 15 bases between them. Germline lookup yields CDR1 LGHNT and CDR2 FRNRAP. The CDR3 extends over 18 amino acids. CDR3 amino acids: CASGLVQTARDSNQPQHF. The CDR3 DNA reads as TGTGCTAGTGGTTTGGTACAGACAGCACGCGATAGCAATCAGCCCCAGCATTTT.

The chain employs TRBV6-8 and TRBJ2-5; perhaps TRBD2 as D (5 bases). The V gene lost 0 bases and the J gene lost 5 bases, with 13 bases spanning the gap. Germline-derived CDR1 and CDR2 are MNHGY and SAAAGT. This CDR3 region has 15 residues. This CDR3 is CASSYSGGFGETQYF. In DNA, the CDR3 is TGTGCCAGCAGTTACTCCGGCGGGTTTGGCGAGACCCAGTACTTC.

The chain recombines TRBV18 with TRBJ2-3, with D unresolved. V lost 6 bases to trimming and J lost 0 bases, with 10 bases between them. Germline CDR1 KGHSH, CDR2 LQKENI. The CDR3 sequence is 14 residues long. The CDR3, as DNA: TGTGCCAGCTCCCCTGGGCTTAGCACAGATACGCAGTATTTT. Residues: CASSPGLSTDTQYF.

V and J are TRBV11-3 and TRBJ1-3, with a weak D call TRBD1 (5 bases). Germline V gene lookup returns CDR1 SGHNT and CDR2 YENEEA. The CDR3 covers 14 residues. With 4 bases removed from V and 0 bases from J, the gap between germline ends came to 7 bases. In DNA, the CDR3 is TGTGCCAGCAGCTCAGACAGCTCTGGAAACACCATATATTTT. This sequence encodes CASSSDSSGNTIYF.

J is TRBJ2-7 and V is TRBV9; D gene uncertain. V dropped 0 bases and J dropped 3 bases, with 10 bases sitting between them. The CDR3 is 14 amino acids. CDR1 and CDR2 (germline): SGDLS, YYNGEE. CDR3: CASSVGQRSYEQYF. CDR3 DNA: TGTGCCAGCAGCGTAGGCCAGAGAAGCTACGAGCAGTACTTC. The whole variable domain, remainder taken from reference TRBV9 and TRBJ2-7, is DSGVTQTPKHLITATGQRVTLRCSPRSGDLSVYWYQQSLDQGLQFLIQYYNGEERAKGNILERFSAQQFPDLHSELNLSSLELGDSALYFCASSVGQRSYEQYFGPGTRLTVT.

The chain joins TRBV28 to TRBJ1-6, with TRBD1 matching 10 bases. Per the germline V gene, CDR1 is MDHEN and CDR2 is SYDVKM. The CDR3 is made up of 16 amino acids. J gave up 5 bases and V 6 bases, and 7 bases lay outside the gene matches. CDR3 residues: CASRGWGQGNNSPLHF. The DNA of the CDR3 is TGTGCCAGCAGGGGCTGGGGACAGGGGAATAATTCACCCCTCCACTTT.